The rows below give T cell receptor beta chains drawn from one sample of a study of shared clonotypes between healthy human individuals. This table comes from immunoSEQ multiplex PCR, and its TCRdb copy is limited to in-frame clones, with some not included. The sample has about 680,000 clones, 72% seen once; the top ten hold 1.8%. The sample taken for sequencing was memory CD4+ T cells sorted from blood. These receptors all stem from a young woman in good health. Each CDR3 is given with its conserved first and last residue. A D gene is named only where the DNA matches it firmly. Size values are once, few and many counts, or a class for expanded clones, and some rows have none.

>15|TRBD2|TRBV28|.|TRBJ2-5
TGTGCCAGCAGCCCTCGGGTGGGAGGGCGAGAGACCCAGTACTTC
CASSPRVGGRETQYF
>15|TRBD2|TRBV6-1|.|TRBJ2-1
TGTGCCGGGAGCACCGGGACTAGCGGCTACAATGAGCAGTTCTTC
CAGSTGTSGYNEQFF
>16|.|TRBV7-8|.|TRBJ1-2
TGTGCCAGCAGCACCTGGGGCAAACGAAGGGACTATGGCTACACCTTC
CASSTWGKRRDYGYTF
>17|.|TRBV9|.|TRBJ1-3
TGTGCCAGCAGCTCGCGGCGGGAGCCACTGGCTGGAAACACCATATATTTT
CASSSRREPLAGNTIYF
>14|TRBD1|TRBV10-2|.|TRBJ1-5
TGCGCCAGCACCGGACAGGGGGCTAGTCAGCCCCAGCATTTT
CASTGQGASQPQHF
>16|.|TRBV7-9|.|TRBJ2-2
TGTGCCAGCAGCTTATTAGCGCCCTCGAACACCGGGGAGCTGTTTTTT
CASSLLAPSNTGELFF
>14|TRBD1|TRBV6-5|.|TRBJ2-7
TGTGCCAGCAGATCCGACAGGGGAGTTTACGAGCAGTACTTC
CASRSDRGVYEQYF
>13|.|TRBV11-2|.|TRBJ2-1
TGTGCCAGCAGCATCCAACTAGACAATGAGCAGTTCTTC
CASSIQLDNEQFF
>14|.|TRBV6-1|.|TRBJ2-1
TGTGCCAGCAGGGGGGGTATCTCCTACAATGAGCAGTTCTTC
CASRGGISYNEQFF
>14|.|TRBV7-2|.|TRBJ2-1
TGTGCCAGCAGCTTCCAGGTTGCCCCCAGTGAGCAGTTCTTC
CASSFQVAPSEQFF
>15|.|TRBV2|.|TRBJ1-2
TGTGCCAGCAGTGAATTCGAGGGGCCGCTCTATGGCTACACCTTC
CASSEFEGPLYGYTF
>14|.|TRBV5-8|.|TRBJ1-2
TGTGCCAGCACCCGAACGCTTGATGCCTATGGCTACACCTTC
CASTRTLDAYGYTF
>14|.|TRBV2|.|TRBJ1-1
TGTGCCAGCACTGAGACAGGAATGAACACTGAAGCTTTCTTT
CASTETGMNTEAFF
>15|TRBD1|TRBV2|.|TRBJ2-7
TGTGCCAGCAAGGGAAGGCAGGGGGCTTCCTACGAGCAGTACTTC
CASKGRQGASYEQYF
>12|TRBD1|TRBV28|.|TRBJ1-2
TGTGCCAGCAGTCTCCGGACAGGAGGCTACACCTTC
CASSLRTGGYTF
>16|TRBD1|TRBV7-3|.|TRBJ2-2
TGTGCCAGCAGCTTAGGTCAGGGGGCGAGGACCGGGGAGCTGTTTTTT
CASSLGQGARTGELFF
>13|TRBD1|TRBV7-3|.|TRBJ2-7
TGTGCCAGCAGCTCCGACAGGGGGCGGGAGCAGTACTTC
CASSSDRGREQYF
>16|.|TRBV2|once|TRBJ2-2
TGTGCCAGCAGCCAGAGGACGGGGACGAACACCGGGGAGCTGTTTTTT
CASSQRTGTNTGELFF
>15|.|TRBV27|.|TRBJ2-3
TGTGCCAGCAGTCCCCCTCCCCATGGCACAGATACGCAGTATTTT
CASSPPPHGTDTQYF
>15|TRBD2|TRBV7-9|.|TRBJ2-3
TGTGCCAGCAGCCAACTAGCGGGAGTCACAGATACGCAGTATTTT
CASSQLAGVTDTQYF
>14|TRBD1|TRBV6-5|.|TRBJ1-2
TGTGCCAGCAGCCGACAGGGAGGGTCGGATGGCTACACCTTC
CASSRQGGSDGYTF
>14|TRBD1|TRBV28|.|TRBJ1-2
TGTGCCAGCAGTTTAATTCAGGGGGCGGGCGGCTACACCTTC
CASSLIQGAGGYTF
>12|.|TRBV7-9|.|TRBJ1-2
TGTGCCAGCAGCCCCGGCAGAGGTGGCTACACCTTC
CASSPGRGGYTF
>16|.|TRBV11-2|.|TRBJ2-3
TGTGCCAGCTCCTACGGAAACAGGGTTCCCACAGATACGCAGTATTTT
CASSYGNRVPTDTQYF
>12|.|TRBV14|.|TRBJ2-7
TGTGCCAGCAGCCCTACCGCCTACGAGCAGTACTTC
CASSPTAYEQYF
>17|.|TRBV19|few|TRBJ1-5
TGTGCCAGTAGTATAGATCTCGGGGTAGGTAGCAATCAGCCCCAGCATTTT
CASSIDLGVGSNQPQHF
>10|.|TRBV7-2|.|TRBJ2-3
TGTGCCAGCAGCCCGATTGCGCAGTATTTT
CASSPIAQYF
>14|.|TRBV18|.|TRBJ2-1
TGTGCCAGCTCACCCCTGGACTTATACAATGAGCAGTTCTTC
CASSPLDLYNEQFF
>15|TRBD1|TRBV6-6|few|TRBJ2-5
TGTGCCAGCAGTTACCCGGGACAGGGTCACGAGACCCAGTACTTC
CASSYPGQGHETQYF
>17|TRBD1|TRBV7-9|.|TRBJ2-5
TGTGCCAGCAGCTTGACACAGCTCCGGGACAGAGAAGAGACCCAGTACTTC
CASSLTQLRDREETQYF
>15|TRBD2|TRBV19|.|TRBJ2-7
TGTGCCAGTAGTATTCGGGCGGGAGACAGTAACGAGCAGTACTTC
CASSIRAGDSNEQYF
>15|.|TRBV6-1|.|TRBJ1-2
TGTGCCAGCAGTGTGTTGAACAGGGAAGACTATGGCTACACCTTC
CASSVLNREDYGYTF
>17|TRBD1|TRBV9|.|TRBJ1-1
TGTGCCAGCAGCGTAGAACCTGGACAGGGGGCGGACACTGAAGCTTTCTTT
CASSVEPGQGADTEAFF
>14|TRBD2|TRBV29-1|.|TRBJ2-3
TGCAGCGCTACCCGACTAGCGCTCACAGATACGCAGTATTTT
CSATRLALTDTQYF
>16|TRBD2|TRBV7-8|.|TRBJ2-3
TGTGCCAGCAGCTTAGAGCTAGCGGAAATACCAGATACGCAGTATTTT
CASSLELAEIPDTQYF
>15|.|TRBV6-6|.|TRBJ2-5
TGTGCCAGCAGTGGTTGGGAAGGGGGACAAGAGACCCAGTACTTC
CASSGWEGGQETQYF
>14|.|TRBV2|.|TRBJ1-3
TGTGCCAGCAGTTCTCAAAATTCTGGAAACACCATATATTTT
CASSSQNSGNTIYF
>14|.|TRBV18|.|TRBJ1-2
TGTGCCAGCTCACCCGGACAGTCATGGAGCGGCTACACCTTC
CASSPGQSWSGYTF
>17|TRBD2|TRBV2|.|TRBJ2-1
TGTGCCAGCAGTCCTCCCTGGGTGGAGCGGGAGTCGGTTGAGCAGTTCTTC
CASSPPWVERESVEQFF
>14|TRBD2|TRBV29-1|.|TRBJ2-1
TGCAGCGTAGGGAGCGGGAGGGCCTACAATGAGCAGTTCTTC
CSVGSGRAYNEQFF
>14|TRBD1|TRBV29-1|.|TRBJ1-1
TGCAGCGCGGGACAGGGGACTCTGAACACTGAAGCTTTCTTT
CSAGQGTLNTEAFF
>13|TRBD2|TRBV27|once|TRBJ2-1
TGTGCCACCAAGGGGACTAATGACAATGAGCAGTTCTTC
CATKGTNDNEQFF
>15|.|TRBV6-5|.|TRBJ1-4
TGTGCCAGCAGCATAAGAGGAGCAACTAATGAAAAACTGTTTTTT
CASSIRGATNEKLFF
>17|.|TRBV9|few|TRBJ1-1
TGTGCCAGCAGCGTAGGGATGATGGCCGGATGGGGCACTGAAGCTTTCTTT
CASSVGMMAGWGTEAFF
>16|TRBD2|TRBV10-3|.|TRBJ2-3
TGTGCCATCAGTGAGTCAGCGGCTAGCGGGACAGATACGCAGTATTTT
CAISESAASGTDTQYF
>12|TRBD2|TRBV29-1|.|TRBJ2-5
TGCAGCGTTGGCGGGGGGCAGGAGACCCAGTACTTC
CSVGGGQETQYF
>15|.|TRBV11-2|.|TRBJ2-7
TGTGCCAGCAGCAAATACCGGGATCTCTCCTACGAGCAGTACTTC
CASSKYRDLSYEQYF
>13|.|TRBV6-6|.|TRBJ2-2
TGTGCCACCAGGACACTTAACACCGGGGAGCTGTTTTTT
CATRTLNTGELFF
>16|TRBD2|TRBV6-1|few|TRBJ2-3
TGTGCCAGCAGTGCCCAACTAGCGGGATTGACAGATACGCAGTATTTT
CASSAQLAGLTDTQYF
>18|.|TRBV7-9|.|TRBJ2-3
TGTGCCAGCAGCTCCCCGGCCGCGGCACCAAAAAGCACAGATACGCAGTATTTT
CASSSPAAAPKSTDTQYF
>16|.|TRBV5-4|few|TRBJ1-4
TGTGCCAGCAGCCCGGACCTAGAGGCAACTAATGAAAAACTGTTTTTT
CASSPDLEATNEKLFF
>10|.|TRBV20-1|.|TRBJ2-5
TGCAGTGCTAGCTGGGAGACCCAGTACTTC
CSASWETQYF
>13|.|TRBV29-1|.|TRBJ2-1
TGCAGCGTTGATGGGTGGAATTACAATGAGCAGTTCTTC
CSVDGWNYNEQFF
>16|TRBD2|TRBV4-2|.|TRBJ2-2
TGTGCCAGCAGCCAAGTGGGAGGGACGAACACCGGGGAGCTGTTTTTT
CASSQVGGTNTGELFF
>16|TRBD2|TRBV5-1|.|TRBJ2-2
TGCGCCAGCAGCTTGGCGGCTAGCGGGGGCACCGGGGAGCTGTTTTTT
CASSLAASGGTGELFF
>15|.|TRBV11-2|once|TRBJ2-1
TGTGCCAGCAGCTTAGTCCGGGCCCAGTCCCATGAGCAGTTCTTC
CASSLVRAQSHEQFF
>15|TRBD1|TRBV28|.|TRBJ1-5
TGTGCCAGCAGACCGAACAGGGGAAACAATCAGCCCCAGCATTTT
CASRPNRGNNQPQHF
>12|.|TRBV29-1|.|TRBJ2-3
TGCAGCGTTGACCAGGGTACAGATACGCAGTATTTT
CSVDQGTDTQYF
>15|TRBD1|TRBV7-8|.|TRBJ1-5
TGTGCCAGCAGCTTAGAGGGGGCGACAGGTCAGCCCCAGCATTTT
CASSLEGATGQPQHF
>13|.|TRBV10-3|.|TRBJ2-3
TGTGCCATCAGTTGGGACTCCCCTGATACGCAGTATTTT
CAISWDSPDTQYF